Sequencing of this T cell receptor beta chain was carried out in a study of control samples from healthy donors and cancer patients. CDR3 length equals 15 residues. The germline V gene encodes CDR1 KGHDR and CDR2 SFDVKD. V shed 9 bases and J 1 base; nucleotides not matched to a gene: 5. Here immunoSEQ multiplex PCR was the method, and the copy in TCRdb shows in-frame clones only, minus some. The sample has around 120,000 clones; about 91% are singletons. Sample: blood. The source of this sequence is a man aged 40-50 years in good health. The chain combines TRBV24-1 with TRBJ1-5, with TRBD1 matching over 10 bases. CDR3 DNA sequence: TGTGCCACCGGGAAGGGACAGGGGAGCAATCAGCCCCAGCATTTT. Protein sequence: CATGKGQGSNQPQHF.